The sequence of this T cell receptor beta chain was determined in a study of molecular identifiers for immune sequencing clone quantification. From the PCR reads, TCRdb called clonotypes with MiXCR, one entry per CDR3 protein. Found here are about half a million distinct CDR3 sequences, under 30% of them singletons; the top ten hold roughly 0.77%. CDR1 SNHLY and CDR2 FYNNEI come from the germline V gene. This CDR3 region has 15 residues. Trimming shortened V by 6 bases and J by 2 bases, and 15 bases separated the two germline ends. In this sample, this clonotype turned up many times. The clonotype originates from a human donor in good health. Some libraries in this study had Jurkat cell RNA spiked in. The material sequenced was naive CD8+ T cells from blood, with Jurkat cell RNA spiked in. Subset: FACS-sorted CD8+CD4-CCR7+CD45RA+ naive T cells. The chain combines TRBV2 with TRBJ2-3; D unresolved. The CDR3 here is CASSASTKVTDTQYF. CDR3 nucleotide sequence: TGTGCCAGCAGCGCCTCAACGAAAGTCACAGATACGCAGTATTTT. Complete variable domain (other parts from reference TRBV2 and TRBJ2-3): EPEVTQTPSHQVTQMGQEVILRCVPISNHLYFYWYRQILGQKVEFLVSFYNNEISEKSEIFDDQFSVERPDGSNFTLKIRSTKLEDSAMYFCASSASTKVTDTQYFGPGTRLTVL.